A selection of T cell receptor beta chains follows, all from one sample in a study of Graves' ophthalmopathy and Graves' hyperthyroidism. MiXCR was run by TCRdb on the multiplex PCR reads, yielding one entry per CDR3 protein. This table has 150,000 to 200,000 distinct CDR3 sequences, approximately 40% appearing once. The sequencing input was peripheral blood. These receptors were obtained from a young man with Graves' ophthalmopathy. Each CDR3 is given with its conserved first and last residue. Each record gives: CDR3 protein, CDR3 DNA, V gene, J gene, D gene, clone size. D genes are given only for firm matches. Size is stated for part of the rows, as once, few or many counts, or as a class when the clone is expanded.

cdr3_aa: CASRRSGSPTGELFF
cdr3_nt: TGTGCCAGCAGACGAAGCGGGAGTCCCACCGGGGAGCTGTTTTTT
v_call: TRBV12-3/TRBV12-4
j_call: TRBJ2-2
d_call: TRBD2
clone_size: NA

cdr3_aa: CASSYSYILNTEAFF
cdr3_nt: TGTGCCAGCAGTTACTCGTATATCTTAAACACTGAAGCTTTCTTT
v_call: TRBV6-5
j_call: TRBJ1-1
d_call: NA
clone_size: NA

cdr3_aa: CASSEDSFRAQYF
cdr3_nt: TGTGCCAGCTCAGAAGACAGCTTTCGGGCCCAGTACTTC
v_call: TRBV18
j_call: TRBJ2-7
d_call: NA
clone_size: many

cdr3_aa: CASSIGFLGYEQYF
cdr3_nt: TGTGCCAGTAGTATTGGGTTTTTGGGCTACGAGCAGTACTTC
v_call: TRBV19
j_call: TRBJ2-7
d_call: NA
clone_size: many

cdr3_aa: CASSHGQGAGGYTF
cdr3_nt: TGTGCCAGCAGTCACGGACAGGGGGCCGGAGGCTACACCTTC
v_call: TRBV28
j_call: TRBJ1-2
d_call: TRBD1
clone_size: many

cdr3_aa: CATSEGVGRGRQETQYF
cdr3_nt: TGTGCCACCAGTGAAGGAGTAGGCAGGGGGAGGCAAGAGACCCAGTACTTC
v_call: TRBV24-1
j_call: TRBJ2-5
d_call: NA
clone_size: many

cdr3_aa: CASGPTYEQYF
cdr3_nt: TGTGCCTCCGGACCAACCTACGAGCAGTACTTC
v_call: TRBV30
j_call: TRBJ2-7
d_call: NA
clone_size: many

cdr3_aa: CASSAQKWNTEAFF
cdr3_nt: TGTGCCAGCAGCGCACAAAAATGGAACACTGAAGCTTTCTTT
v_call: TRBV6-2/TRBV6-3
j_call: TRBJ1-1
d_call: NA
clone_size: NA

cdr3_aa: CASSLAQTNTEAFF
cdr3_nt: TGTGCCAGCAGTTTAGCGCAGACGAACACTGAAGCTTTCTTT
v_call: TRBV28
j_call: TRBJ1-1
d_call: NA
clone_size: NA

cdr3_aa: CASSLFSQPYEQYF
cdr3_nt: TGTGCCAGCAGTTTATTTAGTCAGCCCTACGAGCAGTACTTC
v_call: TRBV12-3/TRBV12-4
j_call: TRBJ2-7
d_call: NA
clone_size: NA

cdr3_aa: CASSLGQDAFF
cdr3_nt: TGTGCCAGCAGTTTAGGCCAGGACGCTTTCTTT
v_call: TRBV12-3/TRBV12-4
j_call: TRBJ1-1
d_call: NA
clone_size: many

cdr3_aa: CASSGLRGRETQYF
cdr3_nt: TGTGCCAGCAGTGGATTGCGAGGACGAGAGACCCAGTACTTC
v_call: TRBV2
j_call: TRBJ2-5
d_call: NA
clone_size: NA

cdr3_aa: CASSYIGLEGLYEQYF
cdr3_nt: TGTGCCAGCAGTTACATCGGACTAGAGGGACTCTACGAGCAGTACTTC
v_call: TRBV6-5
j_call: TRBJ2-7
d_call: TRBD2
clone_size: NA

cdr3_aa: CASSLGGVGTDTQYF
cdr3_nt: TGTGCCAGCAGCTTGGGAGGGGTTGGCACAGATACGCAGTATTTT
v_call: TRBV5-6
j_call: TRBJ2-3
d_call: NA
clone_size: NA

cdr3_aa: CASRRGVQGTEAFF
cdr3_nt: TGTGCCAGCAGACGGGGGGTACAGGGGACTGAAGCTTTCTTT
v_call: TRBV6-2/TRBV6-3
j_call: TRBJ1-1
d_call: TRBD1
clone_size: once

cdr3_aa: CASSGGEGYTF
cdr3_nt: TGTGCCAGCAGTGGGGGAGAGGGCTACACCTTC
v_call: TRBV7-3
j_call: TRBJ1-2
d_call: NA
clone_size: many

cdr3_aa: CAISESGRGEFTEAFF
cdr3_nt: TGTGCCATCAGTGAGTCGGGCAGGGGCGAGTTCACTGAAGCTTTCTTT
v_call: TRBV10-3
j_call: TRBJ1-1
d_call: NA
clone_size: once

cdr3_aa: CASRLGRQTQYF
cdr3_nt: TGTGCCAGCAGACTAGGGCGACAGACCCAGTACTTC
v_call: TRBV28
j_call: TRBJ2-5
d_call: NA
clone_size: few

cdr3_aa: CATSRDRIYGYTF
cdr3_nt: TGTGCCACCAGCAGAGATAGAATCTATGGCTACACCTTC
v_call: TRBV15
j_call: TRBJ1-2
d_call: NA
clone_size: many

cdr3_aa: CASSTRPEETQYF
cdr3_nt: TGTGCCAGCAGCACACGCCCGGAGGAGACCCAGTACTTC
v_call: TRBV7-2
j_call: TRBJ2-5
d_call: NA
clone_size: NA

cdr3_aa: CATSDRQTRGLNEQYF
cdr3_nt: TGTGCCACCAGTGATCGTCAGACCAGGGGGCTCAACGAGCAGTACTTC
v_call: TRBV24-1
j_call: TRBJ2-7
d_call: TRBD1
clone_size: NA

cdr3_aa: CTSSAQLDGYTF
cdr3_nt: TGTACCAGCAGTGCCCAGTTAGACGGCTACACCTTC
v_call: TRBV28
j_call: TRBJ1-2
d_call: NA
clone_size: many

cdr3_aa: CASSLVAREDEQYF
cdr3_nt: TGTGCCAGCAGTTTAGTCGCCAGGGAGGACGAGCAGTACTTC
v_call: TRBV12-3/TRBV12-4
j_call: TRBJ2-7
d_call: NA
clone_size: NA

cdr3_aa: CASSHRVLGETQYF
cdr3_nt: TGCGCCAGCAGTCACAGGGTTTTGGGGGAGACCCAGTACTTC
v_call: TRBV5-1
j_call: TRBJ2-5
d_call: NA
clone_size: many

cdr3_aa: CATSRDSNTGDSNQPQHF
cdr3_nt: TGTGCCACCAGCAGAGACTCAAACACGGGGGATAGCAATCAGCCCCAGCATTTT
v_call: TRBV15
j_call: TRBJ1-5
d_call: NA
clone_size: many

cdr3_aa: CAISSTTLGVSGAETQYF
cdr3_nt: TGTGCCATCAGTTCGACGACCCTCGGGGTCAGTGGGGCCGAGACCCAGTACTTC
v_call: TRBV10-3
j_call: TRBJ2-5
d_call: NA
clone_size: once

cdr3_aa: CASSIGNQPQHF
cdr3_nt: TGTGCCAGTAGTATTGGGAATCAGCCCCAGCATTTT
v_call: TRBV19
j_call: TRBJ1-5
d_call: NA
clone_size: many

cdr3_aa: CASSLGGVYSYEQYF
cdr3_nt: TGTGCCAGCAGTTTAGGGGGTGTGTACTCCTACGAGCAGTACTTC
v_call: TRBV12-3/TRBV12-4
j_call: TRBJ2-7
d_call: NA
clone_size: once

cdr3_aa: CASSYTRNTGELFF
cdr3_nt: TGTGCCAGCAGTTACACCAGGAACACCGGGGAGCTGTTTTTT
v_call: TRBV14
j_call: TRBJ2-2
d_call: NA
clone_size: many

cdr3_aa: CASSLHTTPPQETQYF
cdr3_nt: TGTGCCAGCAGTCTCCACACGACGCCCCCACAAGAGACCCAGTACTTC
v_call: TRBV25-1
j_call: TRBJ2-5
d_call: NA
clone_size: many

cdr3_aa: CASSNDPGRMYGYTF
cdr3_nt: TGTGCCAGCAGTAACGACCCGGGGCGTATGTATGGCTACACCTTC
v_call: TRBV27
j_call: TRBJ1-2
d_call: NA
clone_size: NA

cdr3_aa: CASSLSMGGVYEQYF
cdr3_nt: TGTGCCAGCAGTTTATCGATGGGGGGGGTCTACGAGCAGTACTTC
v_call: TRBV27
j_call: TRBJ2-7
d_call: TRBD2
clone_size: NA

cdr3_aa: CASSVLGTPSNYGYTF
cdr3_nt: TGTGCCAGCAGTGTACTCGGGACACCAAGTAACTATGGCTACACCTTC
v_call: TRBV6-5
j_call: TRBJ1-2
d_call: NA
clone_size: few

cdr3_aa: CASSEATGFETQYF
cdr3_nt: TGTGCCAGCAGTGAAGCTACAGGTTTTGAGACCCAGTACTTC
v_call: TRBV6-1
j_call: TRBJ2-5
d_call: NA
clone_size: NA

cdr3_aa: CASSTPQRNTGELFF
cdr3_nt: TGTGCCAGCAGTACACCGCAGCGGAACACCGGGGAGCTGTTTTTT
v_call: TRBV6-2/TRBV6-3
j_call: TRBJ2-2
d_call: NA
clone_size: few

cdr3_aa: CASSQEPGTPVYEQYF
cdr3_nt: TGCGCCAGCAGCCAAGAACCTGGGACACCCGTCTACGAGCAGTACTTC
v_call: TRBV4-3
j_call: TRBJ2-7
d_call: NA
clone_size: many

cdr3_aa: CASSFRQVNTEAFF
cdr3_nt: TGTGCCAGCAGCTTCCGACAGGTGAACACTGAAGCTTTCTTT
v_call: TRBV12-3/TRBV12-4
j_call: TRBJ1-1
d_call: NA
clone_size: many